These 5 T cell receptor beta chains were all obtained from the same sample, sequenced in a study of early T cells in non-severe SARS-CoV-2 infection. MiXCR was run by TCRdb on the 5' RACE reads, yielding one entry per CDR3 protein. The table includes about 80,000 distinct CDR3 sequences, roughly 13% detected once. Sequencing was done on a sample of whole blood. The receptor source for this set is an adult who was a healthcare worker with PCR-confirmed SARS-CoV-2 infection or an uninfected control (not recorded which).

This clonotype was detected ten times or more. V is TRBV6-1 and J is TRBJ1-6; no reliable D call. The CDR3 sequence is 14 residues long. The V and J ends lost 0 bases and 11 bases respectively, with 11 bases between them. Germline values: CDR1 MNHNS, CDR2 SASEGT. The CDR3 here is CASSEAVGRAPLHF. The CDR3 nucleotides are TGTGCCAGCAGTGAAGCGGTAGGGCGTGCACCCCTCCACTTT.

This clonotype has a count of ten or more. The chain joins TRBV27 to TRBJ1-5, with D hard to call. Germline V gene lookup returns CDR1 MNHEY and CDR2 SMNVEV (reference sequence). Trimming shortened V by 7 bases and J by 4 bases, and 8 bases separated the two germline ends. CDR3 length: 12 residues. The chain's CDR3 is CASTPDNQPQHF. In DNA, the CDR3 is TGTGCCAGCACCCCGGATAATCAGCCCCAGCATTTT.

In its sample, this clonotype was seen a few times. CDR3 nucleotide sequence: TGTGCCAGCAGCCAAGACAGGACTCAGCCCCAGCATTTT. Encoded protein: CASSQDRTQPQHF. The V call is TRBV3-1, the J call TRBJ1-5; D is ambiguous. CDR1 is LGHDT and CDR2 is YNNKEL in the germline V gene (reference sequence). Trimming left V 0 bases short and J 6 bases short, with 6 bases between. The CDR3 runs 13 residues. The entire variable domain, with the rest obtained from reference TRBV3-1 and TRBJ1-5, is as follows: DTAVSQTPKYLVTQMGNDKSIKCEQNLGHDTMYWYKQDSKKFLKIMFSYNNKELIINETVPNRFSPKSPDKAHLNLHINSLELGDSAVYFCASSQDRTQPQHFGDGTRLSIL.

This clonotype was seen many times. The chain recombines TRBV5-4 with TRBJ1-6; D remains ambiguous. Germline loops: CDR1 SGHNT, CDR2 YYREEE (reference sequence). The V gene lost 4 bases and the J gene lost 7 bases, with 9 bases spanning the gap. This CDR3 contains 13 residues. CDR3 in amino acids: CASSRVQNSPLHF. The CDR3 coding sequence is TGTGCCAGCAGCCGGGTCCAAAATTCACCCCTCCACTTT.

The CDR3 DNA is TGCAGTGCTAGAGGGACTAGCGGTGACGTTAGCACAGATACGCAGTATTTT. Translation: CSARGTSGDVSTDTQYF. The chain recombines TRBV20-1 with TRBJ2-3, with 10 bases identical to TRBD2. The ends lost 1 base at V and 0 bases at J; junction bases unmatched: 7. Germline V CDR1 and CDR2: DFQATT, SNEGSKA (reference sequence). The CDR3 covers 17 residues.